A single sample is the source of the 32 T cell receptor beta chains below, sequenced in a study of post-analysis software for immune sequencing data. Study results and caveats: Patients carried several TRBV segments more frequently than controls did, and TRBV5-6, TRBV5-1 and TRBV20-1 were among them.

Unique-molecular-identifier-tagged TCR beta cDNA libraries were used. TCRdb reprocessed the PCR reads via MiXCR and lists one record per CDR3 protein. The top ten clones hold 4.9% of a sample with around 710,000 distinct CDR3 sequences, roughly 50% of them seen once. These receptors are not linked to any known antigen. Sequenced: blood. The receptor source for this set is a girl aged 5 to 17 with multiple sclerosis.

V gene TRBV11-1 combines with J gene TRBJ2-4, with 8 positions matching TRBD1. This CDR3 has 15 residues. Germline V lookup: CDR1 SGHAT, CDR2 FQDESV (reference sequence). The ends lost 5 bases at V and 5 bases at J; junction bases unmatched: 8. CDR3 residues: CASSRQGKAQNIQYF. CDR3 bases: TGTGCCAGCAGCCGACAGGGGAAGGCCCAAAACATTCAGTACTTC. The full variable domain, rest sourced from reference TRBV11-1 and TRBJ2-4, is EAEVAQSPRYKITEKSQAVAFWCDPISGHATLYWYRQILGQGPELLVQFQDESVVDDSQLPKDRFSAERLKGVDSTLKIQPAELGDSAMYLCASSRQGKAQNIQYFGAGTRLSVL.

V and J are TRBV27 and TRBJ2-3; 9 bases fit TRBD2. Germline assignment: CDR1 MNHEY and CDR2 SMNVEV (reference sequence). The CDR3 consists of 19 residues. V was pared by 2 bases and J by 5 bases, with 17 bases of the junction left unmatched. The CDR3 DNA reads as TGTGCCAGCAGTTTAGGACGTGCGTGGACTAGCGAGATCGGAGATACGCAGTATTTT. This encodes CASSLGRAWTSEIGDTQYF.

A remark on this clonotype: The CDR3 ends on some other residue instead of the conserved phenylalanine or tryptophan, so this is likely a read error. This sequence joins TRBV7-2 and TRBJ2-2, with D perhaps matching TRBD2 (5 bases). This CDR3 has 14 amino acids. Per the germline V gene, CDR1 is SGHTA and CDR2 is FQGNSA. The V end was cut by 5 bases, the J end by 7 bases, with 14 bases between. This CDR3 is CASSPGPRGGELFC. The CDR3 DNA reads as TGTGCCAGCAGCCCGGGCCCCCGGGGCGGGGAGCTGTTTTGT.

The V gene is TRBV20-1, the J gene TRBJ2-5; 14 bases are a match to TRBD2. The germline gives CDR1 DFQATT, CDR2 SNEGSKA (reference sequence). The CDR3 has 18 amino acids. V lost 1 base, J lost 4 bases, and 11 bases stayed unmatched. The CDR3 DNA reads TGCAGTGCTAGAGGCGGACTAGCGGGAGGTGGTAGGGTAGAGACCCAGTACTTC. Encoded protein: CSARGGLAGGGRVETQYF.

The genes are TRBV29-1 and TRBJ1-2, with D possibly matching TRBD1 (6 bases). The V gene's germline CDR1 is SQVTM and CDR2 ANQGSEA. The CDR3 runs to 13 residues. V was clipped by 7 bases and J by 4 bases, with 16 bases between them. CDR3: CSGVMDSSYGYTF. Here the CDR3 DNA reads TGCAGCGGGGTCATGGACAGCTCCTATGGCTACACCTTC.

This clonotype occurred a few times. This chain connects TRBV7-9 to TRBJ2-7; either TRBD1 or TRBD2 may supply D (5 bases each). This CDR3 contains 14 residues. V was clipped by 5 bases and J by 4 bases, with 15 bases between them. CDR1 SEHNR and CDR2 FQNEAQ come from the germline V gene (reference sequence). DNA for the CDR3: TGTGCCAGCAGCCGGGACCTCCCGGAATACGAGCAGTACTTC. It codes for CASSRDLPEYEQYF.

CDR3 sequence (DNA): TGTGCCACCAGTGATTCCGGGGTAGCGGGTACCTACAATGAGCAGTTCTTC. Residues: CATSDSGVAGTYNEQFF. V gene TRBV24-1 combines with J gene TRBJ2-1; 7 bases line up with TRBD2. The V and J ends lost 2 bases and 2 bases, in that order; junction bases with no gene match: 8. The CDR3 sequence is 17 residues long. Looked up from germline, CDR1 is KGHDR and CDR2 is SFDVKD.

A few counts support this clonotype. V usage is TRBV5-1 and J usage is TRBJ2-7, with D possibly matching TRBD1 (5 bases). V gave up 2 bases and J gave up 3 bases, with 15 bases separating them. This CDR3 spans 15 amino acids. In germline, CDR1 is SGHRS, CDR2 YFSETQ. The CDR3 nucleotides are TGCGCCAGCAGCTTTCAGTTGACAGACGGCTACGAGCAGTACTTC. Its protein product is CASSFQLTDGYEQYF. Full variable domain (remainder filled in from reference TRBV5-1 and TRBJ2-7): KAGVTQTPRYLIKTRGQQVTLSCSPISGHRSVSWYQQTPGQGLQFLFEYFSETQRNKGNFPGRFSGRQFSNSRSEMNVSTLELGDSALYLCASSFQLTDGYEQYFGPGTRLTVT.

This clonotype occurred a few times. The rearrangement joins TRBV20-1 to TRBJ1-2; D unclear. Trimming shortened V by 3 bases and J by 8 bases, and 16 bases separated the two germline ends. CDR1 and CDR2 (germline): DFQATT, SNEGSKA (reference sequence). The CDR3 covers 13 residues. The CDR3 DNA reads TGCAGTGCTAGTTGGGCGGAGGTTAGCGGCTACACCTTC. It specifies CSASWAEVSGYTF.

A word on this clonotype: At one end, the junction sequence differs from germline, possibly due to a read error. The chain employs TRBV5-1 and TRBJ2-7, with 10 bases fitting TRBD2. The germline gives CDR1 SGHRS, CDR2 YFSETQ. CDR3 length: 16 residues. The CDR3, as DNA: TGCGCCAGCAGCTTGGGACCAGCGGGAGGGAGTTACGAGCGGTACTTC. It yields the protein CASSLGPAGGSYERYF. The complete variable domain, with remaining parts taken from reference TRBV5-1 and TRBJ2-7, reads KAGVTQTPRYLIKTRGQQVTLSCSPISGHRSVSWYQQTPGQGLQFLFEYFSETQRNKGNFPGRFSGRQFSNSRSEMNVSTLELGDSALYLCASSLGPAGGSYERYFGPGTRLTVT.

The gene calls are TRBV7-2 and TRBJ2-5, with TRBD2 as a possible D gene (6 bases). The closer fit of TRBJ2-7 to the DNA end suggests the J call may be wrong. This CDR3 comprises 15 residues. Germline CDR1 and CDR2: SGHTA and FQGNSA. This CDR3 reads CASSLSGGEQYEQYF. For the CDR3, the DNA is TGTGCCAGCAGCTTATCCGGGGGAGAGCAGTACGAGCAGTACTTC.

The V gene is TRBV6-2 or TRBV6-3, the J gene TRBJ2-3; no reliable D call. This CDR3 has 16 residues. The V end was cut by 2 bases, the J end by 4 bases, with 16 bases between. Germline V gene sequence: CDR1 MNHEY, CDR2 SVGEGT. The CDR3 spells CASSYVAAFNPDTQYF. CDR3 sequence (DNA): TGTGCCAGCAGTTACGTGGCGGCCTTTAACCCAGATACGCAGTATTTT.

The sample holds a few counts of this clonotype. This sequence joins TRBV5-5 and TRBJ2-7; 10 bases are shared with TRBD2. This CDR3 is built from 16 residues. Germline V gene data show CDR1 as SGHKS and CDR2 as YYEKEE (reference sequence). V was clipped by 0 bases and J by 7 bases; unmatched bases: 10. In nucleotides, the CDR3 is TGTGCCAGCAGCTTGGACCAAGGACTAGCGGCTTTTGAGCAGTACTTC. Translation: CASSLDQGLAAFEQYF.

The rearrangement links TRBV13 to TRBJ2-3; D is unclear. The length of the CDR3 is 12 residues. V shed 5 bases and J shed 6 bases, with 9 bases lying between them. Germline assignment: CDR1 PRHDT and CDR2 FYEKMQ (reference sequence). CDR3 in amino acids: CASSPSMDTQYF. CDR3 nucleotide sequence: TGTGCCAGCAGCCCGTCCATGGATACGCAGTATTTT. Filled out from reference TRBV13 and TRBJ2-3, the complete variable domain reads AAGVIQSPRHLIKEKRETATLKCYPIPRHDTVYWYQQGPGQDPQFLISFYEKMQSDKGSIPDRFSAQQFSDYHSELNMSSLELGDSALYFCASSPSMDTQYFGPGTRLTVL.

This clonotype was detected ten times or more. The chain uses TRBV28 and TRBJ1-6; maybe TRBD1 (6 bases). Germline V gene lookup returns CDR1 MDHEN and CDR2 SYDVKM. The V end was cut by 10 bases, the J end by 0 bases, with 16 bases between. The CDR3 totals 16 residues. DNA of the CDR3: TGTGCCACAAAGAGGGGGGCGAGCTCCTATAATTCACCCCTCCACTTT. It is translated as CATKRGASSYNSPLHF.

This clonotype occurred a few times. V and J are TRBV29-1 and TRBJ2-6; maybe TRBD1 (6 bases). The CDR3 loop spans 18 amino acids. Germline assignment: CDR1 SQVTM and CDR2 ANQGSEA. V was clipped by 0 bases and J by 0 bases, with 15 bases between them. The CDR3 nucleotides are TGCAGCGTTGAAGATCTTCCAGGGGCCACCTCTGGGGCCAACGTCCTGACTTTC. This translates into CSVEDLPGATSGANVLTF.

The J gene is TRBJ2-3, the V gene TRBV20-1; 11 bases match TRBD1. CDR3 length: 14 amino acids. Germline trimming cut 3 bases from V and 3 bases from J; bases unmatched to any gene: 2. Germline CDR1 and CDR2: DFQATT and SNEGSKA (reference sequence). DNA of the CDR3: TGCAGTGCTAGCGGACAGGGGGCTACAGATACGCAGTATTTT. This gives the protein CSASGQGATDTQYF.

The gene calls are TRBV24-1 and TRBJ1-1; TRBD1 is a possible D gene (5 bases). Between the trimmed V and J ends, which lost 5 bases and 5 bases, there was a span of 14 bases. CDR1 and CDR2 (germline): KGHDR, SFDVKD. The CDR3 sequence is 14 residues long. CDR3 in amino acids: CATSVKLWGTEAFF. In nucleotides, the CDR3 is TGTGCCACCAGTGTAAAACTCTGGGGGACTGAAGCTTTCTTT.

The rearrangement joins TRBV12-3 or TRBV12-4 to TRBJ2-4; D remains unclear. The CDR3 has 15 residues. The germline V and J ends were trimmed by 8 bases and 1 base, with 15 bases remaining between them. CDR3 loop: CASLDAGRAKNIQYF. CDR3 DNA: TGTGCCAGCCTAGACGCCGGGCGCGCCAAAAACATTCAGTACTTC.

A few counts support this clonotype. This chain links TRBV6-1 with TRBJ2-7, with 13 nucleotides matching TRBD2. The V segment lost 3 bases and the J segment 3 bases; nucleotides outside the gene matches: 5. This CDR3 has 16 residues. The germline CDR1 and CDR2 sequences are MNHNS and SASEGT. The CDR3 DNA sequence: TGTGCCAGCAGTGAGACTAGCGGGAGGACATACTACGAGCAGTACTTC. Amino acids: CASSETSGRTYYEQYF.

This clonotype was seen more than once but under ten times. This rearrangement joins TRBV12-3 or TRBV12-4 to TRBJ2-1; tentative D call: TRBD2 (6 bases). Trimming shortened V by 3 bases and J by 7 bases, and 16 bases separated the two germline ends. The CDR3 length is 15 residues. Here the CDR3 DNA reads TGTGCCAGCAGTTTGGGGGGTCAGGGCGGGAATGAGCAGTTCTTC. It encodes CASSLGGQGGNEQFF.

This clonotype showed up just a few times. The V and J genes are TRBV9 and TRBJ1-2; a possible D gene is TRBD1 (5 bases). The length of the CDR3 is 15 residues. Germline V gene data show CDR1 as SGDLS and CDR2 as YYNGEE. V lost 4 bases to trimming and J lost 7 bases, with 20 bases between them. The CDR3 sequence: CASSHGGLSQGGYTF. Written as DNA, the CDR3 is TGTGCCAGCAGCCACGGGGGACTCTCTCAGGGTGGCTACACCTTC.

This clonotype appeared once. The chain joins TRBV7-9 to TRBJ2-5, with D perhaps matching TRBD2 (5 bases). Deletions cut 5 bases from V and 9 bases from J, with 19 bases between. Germline CDR1 reads SEHNR; CDR2 reads FQNEAQ (reference sequence). The CDR3 totals 14 residues. CDR3 region: CASSPSPAYGAQYF. The CDR3 DNA sequence: TGTGCCAGCAGCCCCTCCCCCGCTTACGGGGCCCAGTACTTC.

This clonotype has more than one count but fewer than ten. The chain recombines TRBV20-1 with TRBJ2-1; 14 bases match TRBD2. Germline V gives CDR1 DFQATT, CDR2 SNEGSKA (reference sequence). The CDR3 covers 17 residues. V shed 5 bases and J 5 bases; nucleotides not matched to a gene: 11. The CDR3, as DNA: TGCAGTGCTGGGGGAGCTGGGACTAGCGGGAGACACAATGAGCAGTTCTTC. This codes for CSAGGAGTSGRHNEQFF.

This sequence joins TRBV15 and TRBJ2-5, with TRBD2 matching over 12 bases. Near its end, the DNA agrees better with TRBJ2-7, so the J call may be wrong. Per the germline V gene, CDR1 is LNHNV and CDR2 is YYDKDF (reference sequence). CDR3 length equals 16 residues. CDR3 in DNA: TGTGCCACCAGCAGAGGACGACTAGCGGGAGTTTACGAGCAGTACTTC. This codes for CATSRGRLAGVYEQYF.

This clonotype was counted between two and nine times. This chain uses TRBV11-2 with TRBJ2-7; tentatively, D is TRBD1 or TRBD2 (7 bases each). Looked up from germline, CDR1 is SGHAT and CDR2 is FQNNGV. CDR3 length equals 14 residues. V lost 5 bases to trimming and J lost 3 bases, with 14 bases between them. The CDR3 sequence is CASSIPGGGYEQYF. The CDR3, as DNA: TGTGCCAGCAGCATACCAGGGGGGGGCTACGAGCAGTACTTC.

This chain links TRBV7-2 with TRBJ2-1, with TRBD2 identical over 7 bases. The CDR3 runs to 15 residues. V lost 1 base and J lost 7; bases outside the gene matches: 7. CDR1 and CDR2 (germline): SGHTA, FQGNSA. The CDR3 DNA is TGTGCCAGCAGCTTAGTTGGCGGGAGTCTTAATGAGCAGTTCTTC. Translated, it gives CASSLVGGSLNEQFF.

The chain employs TRBV7-9 and TRBJ2-7; the D gene is possibly TRBD1 (6 bases). This CDR3 comprises 15 residues. The germline V and J ends were trimmed by 4 bases and 2 bases, with 15 bases remaining between them. In germline, CDR1 is SEHNR, CDR2 FQNEAQ (reference sequence). The CDR3 bases are TGTGCCAGCAGCTCAGGGGTAGGAGCAACCTACGAGCAGTACTTC. This translates into CASSSGVGATYEQYF.

The rearrangement uses TRBV7-2 and TRBJ1-1; D remains ambiguous. Germline loops: CDR1 SGHTA, CDR2 FQGNSA. V gave up 2 bases and J gave up 4 bases, with 8 bases separating them. There are 13 residues in the CDR3. CDR3 in amino acids: CASSLRMGTEAFF. Here the CDR3 DNA reads TGTGCCAGCAGCTTAAGAATGGGCACTGAAGCTTTCTTT.

The gene calls are TRBV7-9 and TRBJ2-7; D unresolved. V was shortened by 8 bases and J by 1 base, with 9 bases between the two germline ends. This CDR3 comprises 12 residues. Germline CDR1 and CDR2: SEHNR and FQNEAQ (reference sequence). CDR3 DNA sequence: TGTGCCAGCGGCAACCCTTCCTACGAGCAGTACTTC. Protein: CASGNPSYEQYF.

J is TRBJ2-2 and V is TRBV12-3 or TRBV12-4; 8 bases are shared with TRBD1. Trimming at V came to 6 bases and at J to 5 bases, leaving 8 bases not matched to a gene. There are 15 residues in the CDR3. The CDR3 DNA reads as TGTGCCAGCAGGCCACGACAGGGGAGAACCGGGGAGCTGTTTTTT. Amino acid sequence: CASRPRQGRTGELFF.

This clonotype has a handful of counts. The chain carries TRBV6-6 and TRBJ2-7; D is ambiguous. V was cut by 2 bases and J by 2 bases, with 7 bases left in between. CDR1 and CDR2 (germline): MNHNY, SVGAGI (reference sequence). The CDR3 is made up of 13 amino acids. This CDR3 reads CASSYRAPYEQYF. The CDR3, as DNA: TGTGCCAGCAGTTACAGGGCCCCCTACGAGCAGTACTTC.